This T cell receptor beta chain was retrieved from a study of blood T cell repertoires in COVID-19. Study overall: The samples span acute and convalescent COVID-19 from the United States, Italy and Spain.

Methods used by the authors: Scientists estimated how many nucleated cells there were by amplifying reference gene primers. Assay used: immunoSEQ multiplex PCR; TCRdb lists only in-frame clones, some missing. V and J calls and clone size are given by that table; D and trimming were obtained from the DNA. The sample holds roughly 250,000 clones; approximately 80% are singletons and the top ten take 8.6%. Germline V gene data show CDR1 as SGDLS and CDR2 as YYNGEE. After removal of 4 bases from V and 1 base from J, the junction contained 7 bases not matched to a gene. This CDR3 is built from 18 residues.

The receptor's source is a human donor in a cohort sampled during active COVID-19. The chain has TRBV9 and TRBJ2-6, with 11 bases identical to TRBD1. The material sequenced was peripheral blood. The CDR3 nucleotides are TGTGCCAGCAGCCTCCCCGGACAGGGGGCTTCTGGGGCCAACGTCCTGACTTTC. Amino acid sequence: CASSLPGQGASGANVLTF.